The 10 T cell receptor beta chains presented below share a single source sample, sequenced in a study of CD8 T cells in ankylosing spondylitis. Study-level findings and limits: Ankylosing spondylitis blood seemed to carry a telltale TCR beta motif made of several highly homologous variants.

TCRdb processed the 5' RACE reads anew with MiXCR; each CDR3 protein has one entry. Of roughly 300,000 distinct CDR3 sequences listed, less than 9.5% were seen once; the top ten hold less than 15%. The antigens these receptors bind are not known. Sequencing input: blood, either unsorted or a sorted T cell fraction (not recorded which). These receptors came from a male donor with ankylosing spondylitis.

In its sample, this clonotype was seen a few times. Here the CDR3 reads CASSPSTGGDSPLHF. The DNA for the CDR3 is TGTGCCAGCAGCCCTTCGACAGGGGGGGATTCACCCCTCCACTTT. The gene calls are TRBV7-9 and TRBJ1-6; 9 positions match TRBD1. Germline V gene data show CDR1 as SEHNR and CDR2 as FQNEAQ (reference sequence). V lost 5 bases, J lost 8 bases, and 7 bases stayed unmatched. The CDR3 length is 15 residues.

V usage is TRBV6-5 and J usage is TRBJ1-5; D is unclear. Germline lookup yields CDR1 MNHEY and CDR2 SVGAGI. The V gene lost 2 bases and the J gene lost 3 bases, with 11 bases spanning the gap. There are 15 residues in the CDR3. The CDR3: CASSYGRQSNQPQHF. The CDR3 coding sequence is TGTGCCAGCAGTTACGGGCGGCAGTCCAATCAGCCCCAGCATTTT.

V and J are TRBV20-1 and TRBJ2-1, with 13 positions matching TRBD2. V gave up 6 bases and J gave up 9 bases; unmatched junction bases: 5. CDR1 DFQATT and CDR2 SNEGSKA come from the germline V gene (reference sequence). The CDR3 runs to 13 residues. Here the CDR3 reads CSAAGLAGVEQFF. CDR3 in DNA: TGCAGTGCCGCCGGACTAGCGGGAGTTGAGCAGTTCTTC.

This clonotype was detected many times. CDR3 loop: CASSPRVAYEQYF. The CDR3 bases are TGTGCCAGCAGCCCGAGGGTGGCCTACGAGCAGTACTTC. This chain links TRBV3-1 with TRBJ2-7, with a tentative D call TRBD2 (5 bases). The CDR3 spans 13 residues. Germline CDR1 LGHDT, CDR2 YNNKEL (reference sequence). Trimming stripped 4 bases from V and 2 bases from J, with 9 bases between.

The genes are TRBV19 and TRBJ1-1; TRBD1 is a possible D gene (5 bases). The ends were cut back, 2 bases at V and 7 bases at J, with 11 bases in the middle. Per germline, CDR1 LNHDA and CDR2 SQIVND (reference sequence). The CDR3 is 13 residues long. CDR3 residues: CASSIRGRSEAFF. Written as DNA, the CDR3 is TGTGCCAGTAGTATAAGGGGCAGAAGTGAAGCTTTCTTT.

This clonotype occurred a few times. V is TRBV4-3 and J is TRBJ2-7, with D unclear. V lost 0 bases, J lost 0 bases, and 9 bases lay in between. The germline gives CDR1 LGHNA, CDR2 YSLEER. The CDR3 contains 15 residues. DNA of the CDR3: TGCGCCAGCAGCCAAGATTACGGAAACTCCTACGAGCAGTACTTC. Protein product: CASSQDYGNSYEQYF.

V is TRBV5-1 and J is TRBJ2-1; the D gene is possibly TRBD2 (6 bases). In germline, CDR1 is SGHRS, CDR2 YFSETQ. The CDR3 spans 15 residues. Trimming removed 8 bases from V and 0 bases from J, with 15 bases in between. CDR3 sequence (DNA): TGCGCCAGTAAGACCGGGCGGGGCTCCTACAATGAGCAGTTCTTC. It is translated as CASKTGRGSYNEQFF.

The chain combines TRBV11-2 with TRBJ2-2; the D call may be TRBD1 or TRBD2 (5 bases each). There are 14 residues in the CDR3. CDR1 is SGHAT and CDR2 is FQNNGV in the germline V gene. V was trimmed by 4 bases and J by 4 bases, leaving 10 bases between them. The chain's CDR3 is CASSSGPATGELFF. In DNA form, the CDR3 reads TGTGCCAGCAGCTCGGGGCCAGCCACCGGGGAGCTGTTTTTT.

This clonotype has only a few counts. The gene calls are TRBV6-1 and TRBJ2-2, with 7 positions matching TRBD2. Germline V gene sequence: CDR1 MNHNS, CDR2 SASEGT. The CDR3 spans 15 residues. V lost 6 bases to trimming and J lost 6 bases; unmatched junction nucleotides: 10. CDR3 protein: CASRPRGVAAGELFF. Written as DNA, the CDR3 is TGTGCCAGCAGGCCCCGGGGGGTCGCGGCCGGGGAGCTGTTTTTT.

This clonotype was observed a few times. The V and J genes are TRBV28 and TRBJ2-3; the match to TRBD2 covers 7 bases. J lost 1 base, V lost 1 base, and 5 bases had no gene match. CDR3 length: 16 amino acids. Germline values: CDR1 MDHEN, CDR2 SYDVKM. CDR3 residues: CASSLLSGGGTDTQYF. For the CDR3, the DNA is TGTGCCAGCAGTTTATTGTCGGGAGGAGGCACAGATACGCAGTATTTT.